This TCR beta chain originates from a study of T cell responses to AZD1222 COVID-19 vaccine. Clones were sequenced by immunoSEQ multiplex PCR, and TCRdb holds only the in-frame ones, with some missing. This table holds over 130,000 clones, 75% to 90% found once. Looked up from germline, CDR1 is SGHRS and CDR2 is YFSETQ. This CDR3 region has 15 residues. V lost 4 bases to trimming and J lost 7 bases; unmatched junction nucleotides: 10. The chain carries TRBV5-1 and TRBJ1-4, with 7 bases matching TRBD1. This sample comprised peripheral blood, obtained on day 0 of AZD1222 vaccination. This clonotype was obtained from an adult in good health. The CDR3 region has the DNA TGCGCCAGCAGCGTAGACAGGGTGTCGGGTGAAAAACTGTTTTTT. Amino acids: CASSVDRVSGEKLFF.